These 10 T cell receptor beta chains were sequenced from one sample in a study of blood T cells in healthy people across ages. A J-beta primer mix and a sample-barcoded 5' primer were used in a second PCR of roughly 7 to 12 cycles. TCRdb ran MiXCR on the 5' RACE reads and lists one entry per CDR3 protein. The table has about 1.6 million distinct CDR3 sequences, approximately 32% seen once. The sample consisted of blood. Source of these receptors: a woman aged 25 to 39 in good health.

Remarks on this clonotype: One end of the junction does not line up with germline, which may come from a read error. This chain joins TRBV11-2 and TRBJ1-6; D not certain. CDR3 length: 12 amino acids. In germline, CDR1 is SGHAT, CDR2 FQNNGV. The CDR3 loop reads CASSSTNGPPHF. CDR3 nucleotides: TGTGCCAGCAGCTCGACGAATGGACCCCCCCACTTT. The full variable domain, with the rest looked up from reference TRBV11-2 and TRBJ1-6, is EAGVAQSPRYKIIEKRQSVAFWCNPISGHATLYWYQQILGQGPKLLIQFQNNGVVDDSQLPKDRFSAERLKGVDSTLKIQPAKLEDSAVYLCASSSTNGPPHFGNGTRLTVT.

J is TRBJ1-1 and V is TRBV9, with D possibly matching TRBD1 (5 bases). V was shortened by 4 bases and J by 2 bases, with 12 bases between the two germline ends. CDR3 length: 14 residues. Germline values: CDR1 SGDLS, CDR2 YYNGEE. The CDR3 loop is CASSSETANTEAFF. CDR3 DNA: TGTGCCAGCAGCTCCGAGACAGCCAACACTGAAGCTTTCTTT.

V is TRBV28 and J is TRBJ1-2; no clear D. Germline V gene data show CDR1 as MDHEN and CDR2 as SYDVKM. This CDR3 has 11 residues. V dropped 5 bases and J dropped 7 bases, with 8 bases sitting between them. The CDR3 here is CASSRTAGYTF. The CDR3 nucleotides are TGTGCCAGCAGTCGTACCGCTGGCTACACCTTC.

This clonotype has more than one count but fewer than ten. This chain links TRBV3-1 with TRBJ2-3; weak D call: TRBD2 (6 bases). V shed 2 bases and J shed 10 bases, with 19 bases lying between them. The CDR3 has 15 amino acids. From germline, CDR1 is LGHDT and CDR2 YNNKEL (reference sequence). The CDR3 loop reads CASSQRGAVANAQYF. DNA of the CDR3: TGTGCCAGCAGCCAACGCGGGGCCGTAGCCAACGCGCAGTATTTT.

This clonotype has only one observation. At one end the junction does not follow the germline gene, possibly because of a read error. The chain employs TRBV7-9 and TRBJ2-7; D is undetermined. Germline V gene data show CDR1 as SEHNR and CDR2 as FQNEAQ (reference sequence). The CDR3 is 13 amino acids. CDR3 nucleotide sequence: TGTGCCAGCAGCTTAGGACATGCCTACAAGCAGTACTTC. This encodes CASSLGHAYKQYF.

This clonotype was seen a few times. The rearrangement joins TRBV15 to TRBJ1-1; TRBD1 agrees at 8 bases. CDR3 length: 21 amino acids. CDR1 LNHNV and CDR2 YYDKDF come from the germline V gene (reference sequence). V was pared by 0 bases and J by 0 bases, with 18 bases of the junction left unmatched. CDR3 residues: CATSRDPYSFDRGIMNTEAFF. CDR3 DNA: TGTGCCACCAGCAGAGATCCCTATAGCTTTGACAGGGGAATTATGAACACTGAAGCTTTCTTT.

This clonotype was seen ten or more times. The rearrangement uses TRBV7-9 and TRBJ2-1, with a weak D call TRBD2 (6 bases). From germline, CDR1 is SEHNR and CDR2 FQNEAQ (reference sequence). With 5 bases removed from V and 8 bases from J, the gap between germline ends came to 19 bases. The CDR3 has 15 residues. In DNA form, the CDR3 reads TGTGCCAGCAGCGCCAGTTGGGAGGTGGGGGATGAGCAGTTCTTC. It encodes CASSASWEVGDEQFF.

V and J are TRBV11-2 and TRBJ2-7, with TRBD2 as a possible D gene (6 bases). V was shortened by 8 bases and J by 1 base, with 15 bases between the two germline ends. CDR3 length: 14 amino acids. In germline, CDR1 is SGHAT, CDR2 FQNNGV. The CDR3 DNA reads TGTGCCAGCTACGCCCCCGGACTATCCTACGAGCAGTACTTC. Protein sequence: CASYAPGLSYEQYF.

In this sample, this clonotype turned up a few times. The chain links TRBV20-1 to TRBJ2-1; tentative D call: TRBD1 (5 bases). Germline CDR1 is DFQATT and CDR2 is SNEGSKA (reference sequence). The length of the CDR3 is 11 residues. V was shortened by 6 bases and J by 5 bases, with 8 bases between the two germline ends. CDR3 nucleotide sequence: TGCAGTGCCAAGACAGACAATGAGCAGTTCTTC. Translating it yields CSAKTDNEQFF.

This chain links TRBV7-3 with TRBJ2-1; 11 bases match TRBD2. The trim removed 5 bases at V and 6 bases at J, leaving 6 bases unmatched. The CDR3 has 15 residues. The germline V gene encodes CDR1 SGHTA and CDR2 FQGTGA. This CDR3 is CASSKRLAGRNEQFF. Here the CDR3 DNA reads TGTGCCAGCAGCAAAAGACTAGCGGGACGCAATGAGCAGTTCTTC.